This T cell receptor beta chain was obtained from a study of blood T cell repertoires in COVID-19. Study in general: The United States, Italy and Spain supplied acute and convalescent COVID-19 samples. PBMCs, B-cell-depleted T cells, or T cells provided the cDNA or gDNA that made up the material.

The CDR3 length is 17 residues. With 2 bases removed from V and 0 bases from J, the gap between germline ends came to 17 bases. CDR1 is MNHEY and CDR2 is SVGEGT in the germline V gene. In the study's own analysis: Amplified reference gene primers provided the basis for estimating nucleated cell counts. TCRdb's table, derived via immunoSEQ multiplex PCR, lists solely in-frame clones and lacks some. V and J calls and clone size are copied from that table; D and trimming were computed from the DNA. The sample shows some 50,000 clones, approximately 85% of them seen only once. The chain is built from TRBV6-2 or TRBV6-3 and TRBJ2-7, with unresolved D. Sequenced material: peripheral blood. The TCR comes from a middle-aged man with acute or convalescent COVID-19. CDR3 sequence reads: CASSYTLISASSYEQYF. CDR3 in DNA: TGTGCCAGCAGTTACACCCTCATCTCTGCTAGCTCCTACGAGCAGTACTTC.